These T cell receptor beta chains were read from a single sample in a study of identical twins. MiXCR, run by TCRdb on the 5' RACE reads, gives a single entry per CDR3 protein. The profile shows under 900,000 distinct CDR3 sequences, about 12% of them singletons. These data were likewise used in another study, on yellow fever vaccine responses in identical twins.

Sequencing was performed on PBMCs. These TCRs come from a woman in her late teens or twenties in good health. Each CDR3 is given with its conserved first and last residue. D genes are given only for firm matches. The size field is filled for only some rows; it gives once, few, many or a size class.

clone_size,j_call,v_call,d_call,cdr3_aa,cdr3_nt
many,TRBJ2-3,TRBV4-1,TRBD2,CASSQILLAGDTQYF,TGCGCCAGCAGCCAAATTCTCCTAGCGGGGGATACGCAGTATTTT
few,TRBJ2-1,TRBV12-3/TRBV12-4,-,CASSFRGHRNEQFF,TGTGCCAGCAGTTTCCGGGGACACCGCAATGAGCAGTTCTTC
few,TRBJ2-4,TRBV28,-,CASSLAGSGANIQYF,TGTGCCAGCAGTTTAGCGGGGTCGGGGGCCAACATTCAGTACTTC
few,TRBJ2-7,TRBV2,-,CASLLEAPYEQYF,TGTGCCAGTTTACTAGAGGCCCCTTACGAGCAGTACTTC
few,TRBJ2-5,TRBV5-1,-,CASSPRVGQETQYF,TGCGCCAGCAGCCCCCGTGTGGGACAAGAGACCCAGTACTTC
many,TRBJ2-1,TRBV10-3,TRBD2,CAITQLAGSVNEQFF,TGTGCCATCACCCAACTAGCGGGAAGTGTCAATGAGCAGTTCTTC
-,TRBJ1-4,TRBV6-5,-,CASSYGGPPNEKLFF,TGTGCCAGCAGTTACGGCGGGCCACCTAATGAAAAACTGTTTTTT
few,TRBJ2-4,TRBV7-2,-,CASSLAHIVGKQGIQYF,TGTGCCAGCAGCTTAGCTCATATAGTCGGCAAACAAGGGATTCAGTACTTC
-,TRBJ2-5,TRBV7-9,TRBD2,CASSYGTSGRAGETQYF,TGTGCCAGCAGCTACGGGACTAGCGGGAGGGCCGGAGAGACCCAGTACTTC
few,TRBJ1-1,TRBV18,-,CASSRYTVKGGTEAFF,TGTGCCAGCTCACGTTACACGGTTAAGGGGGGCACTGAAGCTTTCTTT
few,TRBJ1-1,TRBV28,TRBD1,CASSPGGQGAGEAFF,TGTGCCAGCAGTCCGGGGGGGCAGGGGGCGGGTGAAGCTTTCTTT
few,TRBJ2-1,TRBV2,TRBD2,CASTQTASPRRGRPANEQFF,TGTGCCAGCACTCAGACGGCCTCCCCGCGACGCGGGAGGCCCGCTAATGAGCAGTTCTTC
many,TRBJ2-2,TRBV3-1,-,CASSQFPGELFF,TGTGCCAGCAGCCAATTCCCCGGGGAGCTGTTTTTT
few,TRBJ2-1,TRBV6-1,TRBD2,CASSSSGGAGLSDEQFF,TGTGCCAGCAGTAGTAGCGGGGGGGCCGGGTTGTCGGATGAGCAGTTCTTC
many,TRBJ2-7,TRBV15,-,CATSREGTGSYEQYF,TGTGCCACCAGCAGGGAAGGGACTGGCTCCTACGAGCAGTACTTC
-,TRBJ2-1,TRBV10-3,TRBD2,CAIAPVAGGGNEQFF,TGTGCCATCGCACCCGTAGCGGGAGGGGGCAATGAGCAGTTCTTC
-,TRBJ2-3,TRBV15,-,CATSRSSGQEGDTQYF,TGTGCCACCAGCAGATCCTCAGGACAGGAGGGAGATACGCAGTATTTT
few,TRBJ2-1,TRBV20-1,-,CSAPRAVDLYNEQFF,TGCAGTGCTCCCCGGGCGGTCGATCTTTACAATGAGCAGTTCTTC
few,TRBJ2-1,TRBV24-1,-,CATSDITGGAGSEQFF,TGTGCCACCAGTGACATAACAGGGGGGGCAGGAAGTGAGCAGTTCTTC
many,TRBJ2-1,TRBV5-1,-,CASSWALRDEQFF,TGCGCCAGCAGCTGGGCCCTACGGGATGAGCAGTTCTTC
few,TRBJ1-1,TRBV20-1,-,CSARVPPEAFF,TGCAGTGCTAGAGTGCCCCCTGAAGCTTTCTTT
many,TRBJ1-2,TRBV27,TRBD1,CASSPQLDRGYGYTF,TGTGCCAGCAGTCCCCAACTCGACAGGGGTTATGGCTACACCTTC
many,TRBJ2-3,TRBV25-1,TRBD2,CASSPKTSGVVDTQYF,TGTGCCAGCAGTCCCAAGACTAGCGGGGTGGTAGATACGCAGTATTTT
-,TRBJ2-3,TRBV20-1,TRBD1,CSARELQGASDTQYF,TGCAGTGCTAGAGAGTTACAGGGGGCCTCAGATACGCAGTATTTT
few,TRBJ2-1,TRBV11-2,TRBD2,CASSLAAREGFHEQFF,TGTGCCAGCAGCTTAGCCGCGCGGGAGGGCTTCCATGAGCAGTTCTTC
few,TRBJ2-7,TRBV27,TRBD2,CASSLSSGRYEQYF,TGTGCCAGCAGTTTGTCTAGCGGCCGCTACGAGCAGTACTTC
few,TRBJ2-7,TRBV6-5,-,CASSYGQSGRNEQYF,TGTGCCAGCAGTTACGGACAGTCCGGTCGCAACGAGCAGTACTTC
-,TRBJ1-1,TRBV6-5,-,CASSYSDIRRGEAFF,TGTGCCAGCAGTTACTCCGACATCAGACGAGGTGAAGCTTTCTTT
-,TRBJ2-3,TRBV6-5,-,CASTGEEGTQYF,TGTGCCAGCACGGGGGAGGAGGGTACGCAGTATTTT
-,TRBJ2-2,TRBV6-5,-,CASSYSSTVRDTGELFF,TGTGCCAGCAGTTACTCGAGTACAGTACGCGATACCGGGGAGCTGTTTTTT
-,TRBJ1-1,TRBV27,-,CASRTGRHTEAFF,TGTGCCAGCAGAACGGGCCGGCACACTGAAGCTTTCTTT
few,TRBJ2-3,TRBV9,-,CASSGGPRGTDTQYF,TGTGCCAGCAGCGGGGGACCCAGGGGCACAGATACGCAGTATTTT
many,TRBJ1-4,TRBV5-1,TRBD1,CASSGTDRVEKLFF,TGCGCCAGCAGCGGGACGGACAGGGTTGAAAAACTGTTTTTT
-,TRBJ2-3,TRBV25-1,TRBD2,CASSGSLAGGPSADTQYF,TGTGCCAGCAGTGGCTCACTAGCGGGGGGGCCGAGTGCAGATACGCAGTATTTT
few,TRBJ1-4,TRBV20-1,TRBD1,CSAKTGGDEVKLFF,TGCAGTGCTAAGACAGGGGGCGACGAGGTCAAACTGTTTTTT
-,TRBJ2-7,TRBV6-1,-,CASSSKTGNSYEQYF,TGTGCCAGCAGCAGTAAGACGGGAAACTCCTACGAGCAGTACTTC
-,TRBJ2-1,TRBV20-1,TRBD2,CSAALAGAGSYNEQFF,TGCAGTGCTGCCTTAGCGGGAGCAGGGTCCTACAATGAGCAGTTCTTC
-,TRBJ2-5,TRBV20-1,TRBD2,CSAPLAPRETQYF,TGCAGTGCTCCACTAGCGCCCAGAGAGACCCAGTACTTC
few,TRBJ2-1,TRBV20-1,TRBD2,CSARTSGRANEQFF,TGCAGTGCCCGGACTAGCGGGAGGGCCAATGAGCAGTTCTTC
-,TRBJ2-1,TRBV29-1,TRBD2,CSVEVLGGDNEQFF,TGCAGCGTTGAAGTTCTGGGGGGGGACAATGAGCAGTTCTTC